The 16 T cell receptor beta chains presented below share a single source sample, sequenced in a study of control samples from healthy donors and cancer patients. Assay: immunoSEQ multiplex PCR; the TCRdb copy retains only in-frame clones and omits some. The data show more than 85,000 clones, with about 83% seen just once and roughly an eighth held by the top ten. The sample consisted of blood. Source of these receptors: a woman between 50 and 59 years old in good health.

The rearrangement joins TRBV5-1 to TRBJ2-5; D possibly corresponds to TRBD1 (6 bases). Germline V gene lookup returns CDR1 SGHRS and CDR2 YFSETQ. V lost 4 bases, J lost 5 bases, and 12 bases lay in between. The CDR3 runs to 13 residues. CDR3: CASSNTGLETQYF. CDR3 DNA: TGCGCCAGCAGCAACACAGGGTTGGAGACCCAGTACTTC.

The chain is built from TRBV6-5 and TRBJ2-1; tentatively, D is TRBD1 (5 bases). Trimming stripped 8 bases from V and 6 bases from J, with 8 bases between. The CDR3 is made up of 11 amino acids. The germline CDR1 and CDR2 sequences are MNHEY and SVGAGI. CDR3: CASLQGNEQFF. CDR3 bases: TGTGCCAGCTTGCAGGGCAATGAGCAGTTCTTC.

The chain couples TRBV27 to TRBJ2-1; D remains ambiguous. CDR1 is MNHEY and CDR2 is SMNVEV in the germline V gene (reference sequence). The V end lost 3 bases, the J end lost 6 bases, and 12 bases lay between the germline ends. The CDR3 extends over 14 amino acids. Here the CDR3 reads CASSFTPSSNEQFF. CDR3 DNA sequence: TGTGCCAGCAGTTTTACCCCAAGTAGCAATGAGCAGTTCTTC.

The chain links TRBV12-1 to TRBJ1-6. TRBV12-1 is described as a pseudogene. The CDR3 is 15 amino acids. In nucleotides, the CDR3 is TGTGCCAGCAGCCCCGACTTTCCGGGACATTCACCCCTCCACTTT. Its protein product is CASSPDFPGHSPLHF.

To note about this clone: Different DNA sequences within this sample yield the same CDR3. CDR3 nucleotide sequence: TGCGCCAGCAGCCAGGGATTGGGACTGCAAAACGAAAGGCAGTTCTTC. Residues: CASSQGLGLQNERQFF. The rearrangement uses TRBV4-3 and TRBJ2-1; the D gene is possibly TRBD2 (6 bases). Germline loops: CDR1 LGHNA, CDR2 YSLEER. This CDR3 contains 16 residues. The germline V and J ends were trimmed by 3 bases and 12 bases, with 24 bases remaining between them.

V and J are TRBV7-9 and TRBJ2-2, with unresolved D. This CDR3 spans 14 amino acids. Trimming took 4 bases from V and 2 from J, leaving 8 bases between them. Germline values: CDR1 SEHNR, CDR2 FQNEAQ (reference sequence). CDR3 sequence reads: CASSSRINTGELFF. In DNA, the CDR3 is TGTGCCAGCAGCTCCAGAATAAACACCGGGGAGCTGTTTTTT. Filled out from reference TRBV7-9 and TRBJ2-2, the complete variable domain reads DTGVSQNPRHKITKRGQNVTFRCDPISEHNRLYWYRQTLGQGPEFLTYFQNEAQLEKSRLLSDRFSAERPKGSFSTLEIQRTEQGDSAMYLCASSSRINTGELFFGEGSRLTVL.

J is TRBJ2-4 and V is TRBV12-3 or TRBV12-4, with D perhaps TRBD1 or TRBD2 (5 bases each). V was cut by 1 base and J by 8 bases, with 9 bases left in between. This CDR3 has 13 amino acids. This chain's CDR3 is CASSLGLGDIQYF. CDR3 DNA: TGTGCCAGCAGTTTAGGACTGGGGGACATTCAGTACTTC.

V and J are TRBV7-3 and TRBJ2-7; D possibly matches TRBD1 or TRBD2 (5 bases each). Germline CDR1 reads SGHTA; CDR2 reads FQGTGA. V lost 6 bases and J lost 1, with 13 bases in between. The CDR3 totals 14 residues. The CDR3 is CASRPGTGSYEQYF. In DNA form, the CDR3 reads TGTGCCAGCAGACCCGGGACCGGTTCCTACGAGCAGTACTTC. Full variable domain (outside the CDR3, taken from reference TRBV7-3 and TRBJ2-7): GAGVSQTPSNKVTEKGKYVELRCDPISGHTALYWYRQSLGQGPEFLIYFQGTGAADDSGLPNDRFFAVRPEGSVSTLKIQRTERGDSAVYLCASRPGTGSYEQYFGPGTRLTVT.

The chain combines TRBV27 with TRBJ2-1, with TRBD2 matching 10 bases. CDR3 length equals 15 residues. V lost 6 bases, J lost 7 bases, and 9 bases stayed unmatched. Germline lookup yields CDR1 MNHEY and CDR2 SMNVEV (reference sequence). For the CDR3, the DNA is TGTGCCAGCAGCTCACTAGCGGGGTTAAGAAATGAGCAGTTCTTC. Protein product: CASSSLAGLRNEQFF.

This rearrangement joins TRBV30 to TRBJ1-1, with D perhaps matching TRBD1 (5 bases). The CDR3 is 14 residues long. The ends were cut back, 2 bases at V and 1 base at J, with 11 bases in the middle. Germline CDR1 reads GTSNPN; CDR2 reads SVGIG (reference sequence). The CDR3 DNA sequence: TGTGCCTGGAGTCCGGGGACTGAGAACACTGAAGCTTTCTTT. Its protein product is CAWSPGTENTEAFF.

The chain joins TRBV5-4 to TRBJ2-5; tentatively, D is TRBD1 or TRBD2 (6 bases each). V lost 4 bases, J lost 5 bases, and 21 bases lay in between. The CDR3 covers 16 residues. Germline V gene data show CDR1 as SGHNT and CDR2 as YYREEE (reference sequence). The CDR3 is CASSGGPTGYLETQYF. DNA for the CDR3: TGTGCCAGCAGCGGGGGGCCCACGGGTTACCTGGAGACCCAGTACTTC.

The gene calls are TRBV5-4 and TRBJ1-2; D not certain. V was pared by 3 bases and J by 2 bases, with 11 bases between. Germline V CDR1 and CDR2: SGHNT, YYREEE (reference sequence). CDR3 length equals 14 residues. The CDR3, as DNA: TGTGCCAGCAGCTCAATGACTGGGAACTATGGCTACACCTTC. As protein: CASSSMTGNYGYTF.

V and J are TRBV5-5 and TRBJ1-2; D might be TRBD1 (6 bases). CDR1 and CDR2 from the germline V gene are SGHKS and YYEKEE (reference sequence). Trimming removed 2 bases from V and 8 bases from J, with 10 bases in between. This CDR3 has 12 amino acids. CDR3 in amino acids: CASSLTGTGYTF. The CDR3 bases are TGTGCCAGCAGCTTAACAGGGACCGGCTACACCTTC.

The rearrangement links TRBV13 to TRBJ1-4, with 7 bases that match TRBD1. Germline CDR1 reads PRHDT; CDR2 reads FYEKMQ (reference sequence). The CDR3 is 14 amino acids. V shed 5 bases and J 5 bases; nucleotides not matched to a gene: 5. The CDR3 DNA reads TGTGCCAGCAGCCGAACAGGGGTAAATGAAAAACTGTTTTTT. This codes for CASSRTGVNEKLFF. The complete variable domain, with remaining parts taken from reference TRBV13 and TRBJ1-4, reads AAGVIQSPRHLIKEKRETATLKCYPIPRHDTVYWYQQGPGQDPQFLISFYEKMQSDKGSIPDRFSAQQFSDYHSELNMSSLELGDSALYFCASSRTGVNEKLFFGSGTQLSVL.

The chain joins TRBV9 to TRBJ1-4; 7 bases agree with TRBD1. This CDR3 comprises 17 residues. Germline lookup yields CDR1 SGDLS and CDR2 YYNGEE. V was clipped by 1 base and J by 2 bases; unmatched bases: 8. In DNA form, the CDR3 reads TGTGCCAGCAGCGTAAGAGGGGGCGCATCGACTAATGAAAAACTGTTTTTT. This gives the protein CASSVRGGASTNEKLFF. The full variable domain, with the rest looked up from reference TRBV9 and TRBJ1-4, is DSGVTQTPKHLITATGQRVTLRCSPRSGDLSVYWYQQSLDQGLQFLIQYYNGEERAKGNILERFSAQQFPDLHSELNLSSLELGDSALYFCASSVRGGASTNEKLFFGSGTQLSVL.

V is TRBV9 and J is TRBJ2-1; 9 bases agree with TRBD1. Germline assignment: CDR1 SGDLS and CDR2 YYNGEE. This CDR3 comprises 13 residues. V gave up 3 bases and J gave up 5 bases; unmatched junction bases: 0. The CDR3 loop is CASSGTGDNEQFF. The CDR3 nucleotides read TGTGCCAGCAGCGGGACAGGGGACAATGAGCAGTTCTTC.